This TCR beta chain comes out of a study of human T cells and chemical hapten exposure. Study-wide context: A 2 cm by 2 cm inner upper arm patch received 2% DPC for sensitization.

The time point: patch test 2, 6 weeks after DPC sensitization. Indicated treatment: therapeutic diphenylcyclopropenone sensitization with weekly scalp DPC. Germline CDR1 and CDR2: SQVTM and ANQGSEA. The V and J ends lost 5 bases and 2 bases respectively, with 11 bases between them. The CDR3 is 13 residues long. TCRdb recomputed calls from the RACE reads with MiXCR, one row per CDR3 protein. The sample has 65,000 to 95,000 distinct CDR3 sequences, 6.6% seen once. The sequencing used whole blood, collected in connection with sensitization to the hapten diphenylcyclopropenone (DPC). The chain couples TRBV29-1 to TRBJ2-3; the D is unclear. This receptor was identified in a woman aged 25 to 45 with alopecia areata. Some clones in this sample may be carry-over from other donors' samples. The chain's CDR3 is CSVPPAHTDTQYF. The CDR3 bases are TGCAGCGTTCCCCCAGCTCACACAGATACGCAGTATTTT.